The 15 T cell receptor beta chains given below trace back to one sample, sequenced in a study of cytomegalovirus exposure and HLA in healthy donors. TCRdb's copy holds only in-frame clones and misses some; the assay was immunoSEQ multiplex PCR. The profile shows around 150,000 clones, about 89% of them singletons. Sequenced sample: PBMCs. Receptors were obtained from a woman younger than 35 in good health and CMV-seropositive.

The chain uses TRBV18 and TRBJ2-7; a possible D gene is TRBD2 (5 bases). Trimming took 5 bases from V and 0 from J, leaving 11 bases between them. Germline loops: CDR1 KGHSH, CDR2 LQKENI. The CDR3 length is 14 residues. The CDR3 here is CASSEGKDSYEQYF. CDR3 DNA sequence: TGTGCCAGCTCAGAGGGAAAGGACTCCTACGAGCAGTACTTC.

The chain has TRBV11-2 and TRBJ2-5; D perhaps matches TRBD2 (5 bases). Germline loops: CDR1 SGHAT, CDR2 FQNNGV. The CDR3 is 14 residues long. Deletions cut 10 bases from V and 1 base from J, with 16 bases between. The CDR3 protein is CANPPRAAQETQYF. The CDR3 DNA reads TGTGCCAATCCCCCGAGGGCGGCCCAAGAGACCCAGTACTTC.

This chain connects TRBV7-2 to TRBJ2-5; D possibly corresponds to TRBD1 (6 bases). V gave up 2 bases and J gave up 0 bases, with 13 bases separating them. CDR3 size: 16 residues. CDR1 and CDR2 from the germline V gene are SGHTA and FQGNSA. Here the CDR3 reads CASSLTRQAYQETQYF. CDR3 DNA: TGTGCCAGCAGCTTAACCCGACAGGCGTACCAAGAGACCCAGTACTTC.

The rearrangement joins TRBV9 to TRBJ2-1; 8 bases agree with TRBD2. Germline V CDR1 and CDR2: SGDLS, YYNGEE. CDR3 length: 16 residues. V shed 2 bases and J 8 bases; nucleotides not matched to a gene: 12. This CDR3 reads CASSVSPGLVVDEQFF. The CDR3 DNA reads TGTGCCAGCAGCGTCTCCCCGGGACTAGTCGTCGATGAGCAGTTCTTC.

V gene TRBV4-1 combines with J gene TRBJ1-2; 9 bases are a match to TRBD1. The CDR3 is made up of 13 amino acids. Germline-derived CDR1 and CDR2 are MGHRA and YSYEKL. V was clipped by 4 bases and J by 6 bases; unmatched bases: 3. The CDR3 DNA is TGCGCCAGCAGCCGGGGACAGGGTGATGGCTACACCTTC. Translation gives CASSRGQGDGYTF.

The chain is built from TRBV5-6 and TRBJ2-6; D is ambiguous. The V gene lost 4 bases and the J gene lost 0 bases, with 11 bases spanning the gap. This CDR3 is 16 amino acids long. Germline CDR1 and CDR2: SGHDT and YYEEEE. As DNA, the CDR3 is TGTGCCAGCAGCCTCGCACTTAGCTCTGGGGCCAACGTCCTGACTTTC. Translated, it gives CASSLALSSGANVLTF.

CDR3 sequence (DNA): TGTGCCAGCAGCCTAGCGGTCCTCTCCTACGAGCAGTACTTC. It specifies CASSLAVLSYEQYF. The J gene is TRBJ2-7, the V gene TRBV11-2, with 7 bases matching TRBD2. The CDR3 runs to 14 residues. The V segment lost 5 bases and the J segment 0 bases; nucleotides outside the gene matches: 4. From germline, CDR1 is SGHAT and CDR2 FQNNGV.

This clone was seen once. The chain couples TRBV28 to TRBJ2-5, with 10 bases that match TRBD2. The CDR3 contains 16 residues. Germline V lookup: CDR1 MDHEN, CDR2 SYDVKM. Trimming removed 1 base from V and 1 base from J; junction bases left unmatched: 3. The CDR3 nucleotides read TGTGCCAGCAGTTTATTTGGGACTAGCGTCCAAGAGACCCAGTACTTC. Amino acids: CASSLFGTSVQETQYF. The full variable domain, in which reference TRBV28 and TRBJ2-5 provide the parts outside the CDR3, is DVKVTQSSRYLVKRTGEKVFLECVQDMDHENMFWYRQDPGLGLRLIYFSYDVKMKEKGDIPEGYSVSREKKERFSLILESASTNQTSMYLCASSLFGTSVQETQYFGPGTRLLVL.

The V and J genes are TRBV5-1 and TRBJ1-3; maybe TRBD1 (6 bases). The CDR3 length is 17 residues. Trimming cost V 3 bases and J 0 bases, with 16 bases left between them. Germline V gives CDR1 SGHRS, CDR2 YFSETQ. CDR3 DNA: TGCGCCAGCAGCTGGATGGGACAACCCGACTCTGGAAACACCATATATTTT. Translating gives CASSWMGQPDSGNTIYF.

V usage is TRBV10-2 and J usage is TRBJ1-6; D possibly corresponds to TRBD1 (6 bases). V was shortened by 3 bases and J by 3 bases, with 21 bases between the two germline ends. This CDR3 comprises 19 residues. Germline V gene data show CDR1 as WSHSY and CDR2 as SAAADI. CDR3 residues: CASSEPPVWGQNYNSPLHF. CDR3 in DNA: TGCGCCAGCAGTGAACCCCCCGTATGGGGGCAAAACTATAATTCACCCCTCCACTTT.

This clone was seen just once. This chain joins TRBV7-2 and TRBJ2-7; TRBD2 matches at 7 bases. The CDR3 totals 14 residues. CDR1 and CDR2 (germline): SGHTA, FQGNSA. Losses at the gene ends were 1 base for V and 3 bases for J; bases not matched to a gene: 3. The CDR3 DNA follows: TGTGCCAGCAGCTTAGTCGCGGGGGACTACGAGCAGTACTTC. Its protein is CASSLVAGDYEQYF.

The chain uses TRBV30 and TRBJ1-4; 7 nucleotides align to TRBD1. Germline V lookup: CDR1 GTSNPN, CDR2 SVGIG (reference sequence). This CDR3 contains 15 residues. After removal of 2 bases from V and 3 bases from J, the junction contained 6 bases not matched to a gene. The CDR3 spells CAWSPTTGPNEKLFF. DNA of the CDR3: TGTGCCTGGAGTCCCACGACAGGGCCTAATGAAAAACTGTTTTTT.

This clone showed up just once. V is TRBV19 and J is TRBJ1-1; no reliable D call. V lost 6 bases, J lost 4 bases, and 15 bases lay in between. This CDR3 has 14 amino acids. Per the germline V gene, CDR1 is LNHDA and CDR2 is SQIVND (reference sequence). The DNA for the CDR3 is TGTGCCAGTAGGGTTAGAGGGTTGGGCACTGAAGCTTTCTTT. It codes for CASRVRGLGTEAFF.

This chain connects TRBV5-1 to TRBJ2-6; 11 positions agree with TRBD2. V shed 4 bases, J shed 1 base, and the junction held 4 bases outside the gene matches. The CDR3 totals 17 residues. Germline-derived CDR1 and CDR2 are SGHRS and YFSETQ. The CDR3 sequence: CASSKTSGASGANVLTF. In DNA, the CDR3 is TGCGCCAGCAGCAAGACTAGCGGGGCATCTGGGGCCAACGTCCTGACTTTC.

CDR3 nucleotides: TGTGCCAGCAGTTGGGGAGGACTAGCGCTTTACAATGAGCAGTTCTTC. Encoded protein: CASSWGGLALYNEQFF. The rearrangement links TRBV28 to TRBJ2-1; TRBD2 matches at 9 bases. Per germline, CDR1 MDHEN and CDR2 SYDVKM. This CDR3 has 16 residues. The ends lost 4 bases at V and 4 bases at J; junction bases unmatched: 8.